This TCR beta chain was observed in a study of CD8+CD57+ T cells in acquired aplastic anemia. Overall study: Mean yield of DNA from sorted CD4+ and CD8+ cells was 3 to 3.5 ug.

Study-wide points: Common to patients and controls were twenty-nine CD8+ CDR3 sequences.

Profiling of TCR beta VDJ combinations and CDR3 sequences used genomic DNA as template. TCRdb re-called the reads with MiXCR, one entry per CDR3 protein. The table has approximately 250,000 distinct CDR3 sequences, 65% to 90% seen once; the top ten hold around 40%. V shed 5 bases and J shed 6 bases, with 12 bases lying between them. This CDR3 is built from 13 residues. Germline V CDR1 and CDR2: SGHTA, FQGNSA. All patients picked for sequencing had shown, by flow cytometry, an expansion of CD8+CD57+ cells. Diagnosis of severe acquired aplastic anemia applied to all patients. A word on this clonotype: Its matching antigen is unknown.

The sequence derives from a human donor with aplastic anemia. The chain couples TRBV7-2 to TRBJ2-3; D unresolved. Material: sorted CD4+, CD8+, or CD8+CD57+ T cells (not recorded which) from PBMCs. This CDR3 reads CASSPYTEDTQYF. CDR3 DNA: TGTGCCAGCAGCCCCTACACAGAGGATACGCAGTATTTT.